Included here is one TCR beta chain sequence, with context. Original processing methods: How many nucleated cells were present was estimated from reference gene primer amplification. Measured with immunoSEQ multiplex PCR; TCRdb has only the in-frame clones, and not every one. That table is the source of V, J and clone size, and D and trimming were worked out from the DNA. The sample has 170,000 or so clones; about 83% are singletons. This record belongs to a study of blood T cell repertoires in COVID-19. Looking at the study overall: Nucleic acid was either cDNA or gDNA, and it came from T cells, B-cell-depleted T cells, or PBMCs.

The sequence was collected from a human donor in a cohort sampled during active COVID-19. What was sequenced was peripheral blood.

CDR3 coding DNA: TGTGCCAGCAGCTTTCAGACAGCACAATTTAGCAATCAGCCCCAGCATTTT. Protein product: CASSFQTAQFSNQPQHF. J is TRBJ1-5 and V is TRBV7-8; weak D call: TRBD1 (5 bases). This CDR3 spans 17 amino acids. Trimming shortened V by 3 bases and J by 0 bases, and 15 bases separated the two germline ends. Looked up from germline, CDR1 is SGHVS and CDR2 is FQNEAQ.